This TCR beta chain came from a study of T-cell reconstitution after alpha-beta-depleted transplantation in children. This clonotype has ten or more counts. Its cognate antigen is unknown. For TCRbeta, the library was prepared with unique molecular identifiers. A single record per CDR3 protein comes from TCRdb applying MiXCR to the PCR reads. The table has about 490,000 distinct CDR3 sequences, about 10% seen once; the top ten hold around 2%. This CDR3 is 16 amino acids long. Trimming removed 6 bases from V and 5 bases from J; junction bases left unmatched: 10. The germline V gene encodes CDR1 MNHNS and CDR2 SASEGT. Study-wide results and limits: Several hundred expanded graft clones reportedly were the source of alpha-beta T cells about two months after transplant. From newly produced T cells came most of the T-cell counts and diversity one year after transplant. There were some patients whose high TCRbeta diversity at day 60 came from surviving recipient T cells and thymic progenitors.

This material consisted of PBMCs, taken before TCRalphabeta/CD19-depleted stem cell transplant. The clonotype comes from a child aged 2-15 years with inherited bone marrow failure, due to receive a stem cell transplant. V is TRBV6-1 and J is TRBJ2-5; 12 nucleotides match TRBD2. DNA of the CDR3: TGTGCCAGCAGCAGACTAGCGGGAGCCCCGCGGGAGACCCAGTACTTC. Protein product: CASSRLAGAPRETQYF.